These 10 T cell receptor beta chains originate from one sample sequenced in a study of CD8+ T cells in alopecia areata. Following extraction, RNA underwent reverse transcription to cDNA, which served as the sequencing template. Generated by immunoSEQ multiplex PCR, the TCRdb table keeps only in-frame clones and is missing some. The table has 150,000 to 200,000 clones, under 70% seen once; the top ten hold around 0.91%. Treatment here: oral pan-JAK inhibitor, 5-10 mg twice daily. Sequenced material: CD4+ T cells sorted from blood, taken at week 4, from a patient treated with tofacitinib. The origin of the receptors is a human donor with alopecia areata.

The CDR3 protein is CASGGAQQYF. In DNA form, the CDR3 reads TGTGCCTCGGGGGGGGCTCAGCAGTATTTT. V gene TRBV30 combines with J gene TRBJ2-3; TRBD2 matches at 8 bases. The trim removed 7 bases at V and 11 bases at J, leaving 5 bases unmatched. This CDR3 comprises 10 residues. Germline V gene data show CDR1 as GTSNPN and CDR2 as SVGIG (reference sequence).

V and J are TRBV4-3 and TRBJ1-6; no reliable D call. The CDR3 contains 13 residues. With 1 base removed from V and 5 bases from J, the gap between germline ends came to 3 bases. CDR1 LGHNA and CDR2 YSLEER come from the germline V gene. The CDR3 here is CASSQGDNSPLHF. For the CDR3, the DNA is TGCGCCAGCAGCCAAGGTGATAATTCACCCCTCCACTTT.

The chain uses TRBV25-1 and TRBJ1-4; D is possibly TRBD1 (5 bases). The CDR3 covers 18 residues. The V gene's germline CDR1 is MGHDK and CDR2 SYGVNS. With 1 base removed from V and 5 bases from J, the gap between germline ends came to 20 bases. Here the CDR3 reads CASSEWGRGGLTNEKLFF. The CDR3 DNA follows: TGTGCCAGCAGTGAATGGGGCCGAGGAGGGCTCACCAATGAAAAACTGTTTTTT.

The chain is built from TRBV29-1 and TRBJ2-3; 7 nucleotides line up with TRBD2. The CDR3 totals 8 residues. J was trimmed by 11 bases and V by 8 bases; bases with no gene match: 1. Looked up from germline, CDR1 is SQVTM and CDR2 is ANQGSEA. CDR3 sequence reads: CSPGGQYF. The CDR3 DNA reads TGCAGCCCGGGGGGGCAGTATTTT.

This CDR3 is CASSDVDTQYF. Written as DNA, the CDR3 is TGCGCCAGCAGTGATGTAGATACGCAGTATTTT. The chain is built from TRBV10-2 and TRBJ2-3; no clear D gene. Trimming pared 3 bases from V and 5 bases from J, leaving 3 bases between. Germline V lookup: CDR1 WSHSY, CDR2 SAAADI. This CDR3 has 11 residues.

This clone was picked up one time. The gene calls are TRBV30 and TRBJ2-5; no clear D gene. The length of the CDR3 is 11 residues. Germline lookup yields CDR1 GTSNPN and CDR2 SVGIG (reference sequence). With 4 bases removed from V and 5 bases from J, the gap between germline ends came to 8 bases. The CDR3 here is CAWIEQETQYF. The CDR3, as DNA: TGTGCCTGGATCGAACAGGAGACCCAGTACTTC. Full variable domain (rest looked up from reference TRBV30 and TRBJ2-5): SQTIHQWPATLVQPVGSPLSLECTVEGTSNPNLYWYRQAAGRGLQLLFYSVGIGQISSEVPQNLSASRPQDRQFILSSKKLLLSDSGFYLCAWIEQETQYFGPGTRLLVL.

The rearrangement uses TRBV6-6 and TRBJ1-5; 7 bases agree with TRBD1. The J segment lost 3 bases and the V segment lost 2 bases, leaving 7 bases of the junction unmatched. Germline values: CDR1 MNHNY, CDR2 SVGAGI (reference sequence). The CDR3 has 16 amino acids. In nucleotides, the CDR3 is TGTGCCAGCAGTTACAGGGGGCTACACTCCAATCAGCCCCAGCATTTT. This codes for CASSYRGLHSNQPQHF.

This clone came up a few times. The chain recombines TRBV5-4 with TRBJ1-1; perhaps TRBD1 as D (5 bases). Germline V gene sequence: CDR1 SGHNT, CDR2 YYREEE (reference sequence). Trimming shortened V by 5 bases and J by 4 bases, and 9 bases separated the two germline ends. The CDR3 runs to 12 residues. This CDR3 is CASRRGRTEAFF. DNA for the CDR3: TGTGCCAGCAGACGGGGCCGCACTGAAGCTTTCTTT. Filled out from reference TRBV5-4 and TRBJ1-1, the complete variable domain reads ETGVTQSPTHLIKTRGQQVTLRCSSQSGHNTVSWYQQALGQGPQFIFQYYREEENGRGNFPPRFSGLQFPNYSSELNVNALELDDSALYLCASRRGRTEAFFGQGTRLTVV.

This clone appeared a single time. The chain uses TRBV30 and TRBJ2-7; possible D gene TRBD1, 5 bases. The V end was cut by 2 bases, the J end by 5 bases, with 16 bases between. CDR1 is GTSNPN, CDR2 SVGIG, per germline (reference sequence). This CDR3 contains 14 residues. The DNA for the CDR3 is TGTGCCTGGAGTCGACAGTGGGGTAGCAACGAGCAGTACTTC. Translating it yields CAWSRQWGSNEQYF.

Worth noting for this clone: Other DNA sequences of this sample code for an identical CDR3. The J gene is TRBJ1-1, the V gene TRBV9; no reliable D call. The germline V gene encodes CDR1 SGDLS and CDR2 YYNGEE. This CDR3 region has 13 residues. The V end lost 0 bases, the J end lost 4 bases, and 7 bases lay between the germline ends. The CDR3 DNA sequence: TGTGCCAGCAGCGTAGGCAGGCGCACTGAAGCTTTCTTT. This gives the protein CASSVGRRTEAFF.